The 17 T cell receptor beta chains below were found in one sample sequenced in a study of radiotherapy plus CTLA-4 blockade in lung cancer. The method was immunoSEQ multiplex PCR; TCRdb's version includes in-frame clones alone and lacks a portion of them. This sample carries over 100,000 clones, roughly 77% of them seen once, and the ten largest clones take around 3.3%. Sequencing was performed on peripheral blood, taken from a patient treated with radiotherapy plus ipilimumab. Every receptor here comes from a human donor with non-small cell lung cancer that progressed on radiotherapy plus ipilimumab. Some clones in this sample may be carry-over from other donors' samples.

The CDR3 loop is CASSGGGTGEVPEAFF. As DNA, the CDR3 is TGCGCCAGCAGTGGGGGCGGGACAGGGGAGGTACCTGAAGCTTTCTTT. V and J are TRBV10-1 and TRBJ1-1, with TRBD1 matching 10 bases. Germline trimming cut 4 bases from V and 6 bases from J; bases unmatched to any gene: 11. Per germline, CDR1 WNHNN and CDR2 SYGVQD (reference sequence). CDR3 length: 16 amino acids.

The genes are TRBV7-6 and TRBJ2-6; D not certain. Trimming pared 4 bases from V and 2 bases from J, leaving 0 bases between. The CDR3 spans 12 residues. Germline CDR1 SGHVS, CDR2 FNYEAQ. Here the CDR3 reads CASSSGANVLTF. In DNA form, the CDR3 reads TGTGCCAGCAGCTCTGGGGCCAACGTCCTGACTTTC.

This clone appeared a single time. J is TRBJ2-5 and V is TRBV25-1; D not certain. This CDR3 spans 13 amino acids. Trimming took 4 bases from V and 5 from J, leaving 11 bases between them. Germline values: CDR1 MGHDK, CDR2 SYGVNS. The CDR3 region has the DNA TGTGCCAGCAGTGGTCGCGCGTACGAGACCCAGTACTTC. It translates to CASSGRAYETQYF. Drawing the rest from reference TRBV25-1 and TRBJ2-5, the complete variable domain is EADIYQTPRYLVIGTGKKITLECSQTMGHDKMYWYQQDPGMELHLIHYSYGVNSTEKGDLSSESTVSRIRTEHFPLTLESARPSHTSQYLCASSGRAYETQYFGPGTRLLVL.

J is TRBJ2-2 and V is TRBV18, with 9 positions matching TRBD1. CDR1 KGHSH and CDR2 LQKENI come from the germline V gene. This CDR3 has 13 amino acids. Trimming took 6 bases from V and 4 from J; bases not matched to a gene: 0. The CDR3 region is CASSDRGTGELFF. The CDR3 DNA follows: TGTGCCAGCTCGGACAGGGGCACCGGGGAGCTGTTTTTT.

The V call is TRBV19, the J call TRBJ1-2; a weak D match, TRBD1 (6 bases). From germline, CDR1 is LNHDA and CDR2 SQIVND (reference sequence). The CDR3 totals 14 residues. V was cut by 3 bases and J by 4 bases, with 12 bases left in between. The CDR3 protein is CASSMTRGGYGYTF. The DNA of the CDR3 is TGTGCCAGTAGTATGACCAGGGGTGGCTATGGCTACACCTTC.

This clone was counted between two and nine times. This rearrangement joins TRBV6-6 to TRBJ2-5, with 16 bases aligning to TRBD2. Germline CDR1 reads MNHNY; CDR2 reads SVGAGI (reference sequence). The CDR3 extends over 16 amino acids. Trimming removed 3 bases from V and 5 bases from J; junction bases left unmatched: 3. The CDR3 coding sequence is TGTGCCAGCAGTTATGGGACTAGCGGGGGGGCGGAGACCCAGTACTTC. Translation gives CASSYGTSGGAETQYF.

This rearrangement joins TRBV4-3 to TRBJ1-4, with D possibly TRBD1 on 6 matching bases. The CDR3 runs 18 residues. Germline loops: CDR1 LGHNA, CDR2 YSLEER. V lost 0 bases, J lost 4 bases, and 18 bases lay in between. As DNA, the CDR3 is TGCGCCAGCAGCCAAGATCTACCGGGGGGGGCGAATAATGAAAAACTGTTTTTT. Amino acids: CASSQDLPGGANNEKLFF.

This clone was counted a single time. V usage is TRBV7-2 and J usage is TRBJ2-2; D uncertain. The germline CDR1 and CDR2 sequences are SGHTA and FQGNSA. This CDR3 contains 14 residues. V shed 7 bases and J shed 1 base, with 10 bases lying between them. CDR3 protein: CASNIGRNTGELFF. The CDR3 DNA reads as TGTGCCAGCAACATAGGACGGAACACCGGGGAGCTGTTTTTT.

This chain uses TRBV6-5 with TRBJ1-6; unclear D gene. The germline gives CDR1 MNHEY, CDR2 SVGAGI. The CDR3 sequence is 13 residues long. The V end lost 0 bases, the J end lost 10 bases, and 7 bases lay between the germline ends. DNA for the CDR3: TGTGCCAGCAGTTACTCAGGGTCCTCACCCCTCCACTTT. It encodes CASSYSGSSPLHF.

The chain couples TRBV6-6 to TRBJ2-1; unclear D gene. This CDR3 spans 14 amino acids. Trimming removed 2 bases at V and 3 bases at J, with 8 bases between. Looked up from germline, CDR1 is MNHNY and CDR2 is SVGAGI (reference sequence). CDR3 loop: CASSYGQYYNEQFF. The CDR3 nucleotides are TGTGCCAGCAGTTACGGGCAGTACTACAATGAGCAGTTCTTC.

V and J are TRBV18 and TRBJ1-4, with D possibly matching TRBD1 (6 bases). CDR3 length: 15 residues. CDR1 is KGHSH, CDR2 LQKENI, per germline. The V end lost 3 bases, the J end lost 7 bases, and 15 bases lay between the germline ends. The CDR3 coding sequence is TGTGCCAGCTCACCCTTAGGGGGTTTGGTTGAAAAACTGTTTTTT. Translated: CASSPLGGLVEKLFF. Together with reference TRBV18 and TRBJ1-4, the CDR3 gives the full variable domain: NAGVMQNPRHLVRRRGQEARLRCSPMKGHSHVYWYRQLPEEGLKFMVYLQKENIIDESGMPKERFSAEFPKEGPSILRIQQVVRGDSAAYFCASSPLGGLVEKLFFGSGTQLSVL.

The V and J genes are TRBV27 and TRBJ1-1; 7 bases are a match to TRBD1. The V gene's germline CDR1 is MNHEY and CDR2 SMNVEV (reference sequence). The CDR3 length is 16 residues. V shed 2 bases, J shed 1 base, and the junction held 7 bases outside the gene matches. CDR3 in amino acids: CASSLTQDRRNTEAFF. CDR3 in DNA: TGTGCCAGCAGTTTAACCCAGGACAGGCGGAACACTGAAGCTTTCTTT.

This clone has only a few counts. This chain uses TRBV25-1 with TRBJ1-4; D call uncertain. Between the trimmed V and J ends, which lost 5 bases and 8 bases, there was a span of 9 bases. The CDR3 extends over 12 amino acids. Looked up from germline, CDR1 is MGHDK and CDR2 is SYGVNS. CDR3 in DNA: TGTGCCAGCAGTCTGGGGTTGGAAAAACTGTTTTTT. Protein: CASSLGLEKLFF.

The rearrangement links TRBV7-9 to TRBJ1-5, with TRBD1 identical over 8 bases. Germline V gene data show CDR1 as SEHNR and CDR2 as FQNEAQ (reference sequence). The CDR3 extends over 14 amino acids. V trimming: 5 bases; J trimming: 6 bases; junction bases outside the gene matches: 6. CDR3 sequence: CASSQGTGGQPQHF. CDR3 sequence (DNA): TGTGCCAGCAGCCAGGGGACAGGCGGTCAGCCCCAGCATTTT.

J is TRBJ2-3 and V is TRBV27; D might be TRBD2 (9 bases). CDR1 is MNHEY and CDR2 is SMNVEV in the germline V gene (reference sequence). The CDR3 runs 16 residues. V gave up 4 bases and J gave up 7 bases, with 21 bases separating them. CDR3 in amino acids: CASSSGGGGALNTQYF. In DNA form, the CDR3 reads TGTGCCAGCAGTTCAGGGGGCGGGGGGGCACTTAATACGCAGTATTTT.

This chain links TRBV7-2 with TRBJ1-6, with D perhaps matching TRBD1 (5 bases). Trimming pared 5 bases from V and 4 bases from J, leaving 9 bases between. This CDR3 has 14 amino acids. Per the germline V gene, CDR1 is SGHTA and CDR2 is FQGNSA. This CDR3 is CASSRGAYNSPLHF. The DNA of the CDR3 is TGTGCCAGCAGCCGAGGGGCTTATAATTCACCCCTCCACTTT.

V and J are TRBV15 and TRBJ2-5; weak D call: TRBD1 (6 bases). The ends were cut back, 0 bases at V and 1 base at J, with 9 bases in the middle. The CDR3 has 15 amino acids. The V gene's germline CDR1 is LNHNV and CDR2 YYDKDF (reference sequence). CDR3: CATSRDQDSQETQYF. CDR3 bases: TGTGCCACCAGCAGAGATCAGGACAGCCAAGAGACCCAGTACTTC. Filled out from reference TRBV15 and TRBJ2-5, the complete variable domain reads DAMVIQNPRYQVTQFGKPVTLSCSQTLNHNVMYWYQQKSSQAPKLLFHYYDKDFNNEADTPDNFQSRRPNTSFCFLDIRSPGLGDTAMYLCATSRDQDSQETQYFGPGTRLLVL.